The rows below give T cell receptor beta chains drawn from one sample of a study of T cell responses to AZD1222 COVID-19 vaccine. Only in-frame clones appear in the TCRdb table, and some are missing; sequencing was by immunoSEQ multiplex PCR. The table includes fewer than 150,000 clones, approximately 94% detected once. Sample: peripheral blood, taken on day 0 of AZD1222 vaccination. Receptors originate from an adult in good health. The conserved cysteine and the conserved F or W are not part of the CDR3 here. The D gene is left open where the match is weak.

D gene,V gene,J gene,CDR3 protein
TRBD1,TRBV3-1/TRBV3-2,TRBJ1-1,ASSQGDRGWRTEAF
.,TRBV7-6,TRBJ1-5,ASGLPGEQPQH
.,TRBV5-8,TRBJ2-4,ASSFITGIISKNIQY
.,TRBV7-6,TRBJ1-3,ASSLGSTSASGNTIY
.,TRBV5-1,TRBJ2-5,ASRGLDWEETQY
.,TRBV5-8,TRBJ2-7,ASSPDEGRTYEQY
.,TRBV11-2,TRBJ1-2,ASSLVVNYGYT
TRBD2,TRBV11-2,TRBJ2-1,ASSLDFGGTSLF
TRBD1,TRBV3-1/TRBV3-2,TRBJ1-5,ASSQGDRGNQPQH
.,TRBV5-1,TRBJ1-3,ASSLATGVGKNTIY
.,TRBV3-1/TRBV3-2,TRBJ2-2,ASSQDRLNTGELF
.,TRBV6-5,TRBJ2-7,ASSYRRGHTYEQY
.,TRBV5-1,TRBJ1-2,ASSLQNYGYT
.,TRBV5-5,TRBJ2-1,ASSLSNNEQF
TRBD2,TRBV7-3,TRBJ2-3,ASSWTSADTQY
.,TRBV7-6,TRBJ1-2,ASSWDGTSSGYT
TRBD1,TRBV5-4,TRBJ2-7,ASSLVGRDSYEQY
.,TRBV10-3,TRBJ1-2,AIRSPGFQIPHGYT
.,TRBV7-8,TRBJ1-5,ASSSQGNQPQH
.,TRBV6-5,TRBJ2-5,ASSSGLAQETQY
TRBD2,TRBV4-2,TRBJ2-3,ASSRTSGTDTDTQY
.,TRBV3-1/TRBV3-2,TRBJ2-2,ASSPLGGLDTGELF
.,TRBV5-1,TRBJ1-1,ASSPQTGVNTEAF
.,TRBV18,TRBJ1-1,ASSPFRELQGAIEAF
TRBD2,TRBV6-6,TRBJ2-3,ATGTSGATDTQY
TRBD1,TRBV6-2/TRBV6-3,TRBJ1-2,ASSGAGTGSNYGYT
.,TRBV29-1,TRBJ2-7,SVGPRGPYEQY
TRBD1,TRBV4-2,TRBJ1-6,ASSQEGTGDSPLH
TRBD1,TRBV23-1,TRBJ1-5,ATHRDRGRGNQPQH
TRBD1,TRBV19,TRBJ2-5,ASKTGTGDQETQY
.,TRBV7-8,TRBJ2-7,ASSFSIPASYEQY
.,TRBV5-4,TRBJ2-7,ASSGGASYEQY
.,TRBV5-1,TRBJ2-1,ASSLGENEQF
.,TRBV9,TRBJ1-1,ASSVAGGGGEAF
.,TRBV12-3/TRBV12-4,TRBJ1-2,ASSRTPEGGYT
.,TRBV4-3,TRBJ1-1,ASSQTSGGIGTEAF
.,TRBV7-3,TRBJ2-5,ASSGGTGETQY
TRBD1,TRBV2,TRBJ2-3,ASSGDRYTDTQY
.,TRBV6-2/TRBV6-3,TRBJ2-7,ASSLQATGHEQY
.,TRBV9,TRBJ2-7,ASSGTGVGEQY
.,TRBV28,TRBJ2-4,ASSLNGGWTGDIQY
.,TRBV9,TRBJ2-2,ASSPTLGGGTGELF
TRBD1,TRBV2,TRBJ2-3,ASRRDRDYTDTQY
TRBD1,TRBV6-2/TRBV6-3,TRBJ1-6,ASSRGQGLYSPLH
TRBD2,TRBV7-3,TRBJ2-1,ASSITSGKVRDNEQF
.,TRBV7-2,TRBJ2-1,ASSLVSGKPIKEQF
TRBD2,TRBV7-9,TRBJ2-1,ASSLFPERGGNEQF
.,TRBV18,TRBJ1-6,ASSPQEGNSPLH
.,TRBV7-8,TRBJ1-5,ASSPLRGVQPQH
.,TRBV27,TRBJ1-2,ASSLSWGNYGYT
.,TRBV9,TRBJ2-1,ASSVQGNEQF